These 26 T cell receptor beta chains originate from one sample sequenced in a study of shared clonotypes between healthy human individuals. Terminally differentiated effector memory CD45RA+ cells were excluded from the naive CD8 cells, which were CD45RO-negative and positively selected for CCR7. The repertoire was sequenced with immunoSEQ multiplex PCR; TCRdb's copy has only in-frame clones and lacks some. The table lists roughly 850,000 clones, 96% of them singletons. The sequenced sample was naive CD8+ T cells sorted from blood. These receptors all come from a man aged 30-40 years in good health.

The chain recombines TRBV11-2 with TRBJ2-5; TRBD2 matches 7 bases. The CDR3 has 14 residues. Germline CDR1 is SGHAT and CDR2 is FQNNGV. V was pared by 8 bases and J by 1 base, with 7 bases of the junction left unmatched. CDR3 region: CASVAGFTQETQYF. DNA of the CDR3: TGTGCCAGCGTAGCGGGCTTCACCCAAGAGACCCAGTACTTC.

This CDR3 is CASSAGVNTEAFF. The CDR3, as DNA: TGTGCCAGCTCGGCCGGGGTTAACACTGAAGCTTTCTTT. The V gene is TRBV27, the J gene TRBJ1-1; D gene uncertain. The germline gives CDR1 MNHEY, CDR2 SMNVEV (reference sequence). The CDR3 spans 13 residues. V shed 8 bases and J shed 2 bases, with 12 bases lying between them.

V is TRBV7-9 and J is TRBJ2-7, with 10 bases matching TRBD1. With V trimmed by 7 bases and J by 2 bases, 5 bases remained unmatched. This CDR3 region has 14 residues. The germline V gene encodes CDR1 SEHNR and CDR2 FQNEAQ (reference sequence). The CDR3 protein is CASKSGTGAYEQYF. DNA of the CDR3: TGTGCCAGCAAGTCGGGGACAGGGGCCTACGAGCAGTACTTC.

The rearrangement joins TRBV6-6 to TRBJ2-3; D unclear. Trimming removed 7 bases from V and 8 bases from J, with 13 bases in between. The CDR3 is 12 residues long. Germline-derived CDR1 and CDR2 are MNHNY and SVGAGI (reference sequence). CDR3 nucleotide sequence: TGTGCCAGCAAACCATTTATGGGTACGCAGTATTTT. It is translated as CASKPFMGTQYF.

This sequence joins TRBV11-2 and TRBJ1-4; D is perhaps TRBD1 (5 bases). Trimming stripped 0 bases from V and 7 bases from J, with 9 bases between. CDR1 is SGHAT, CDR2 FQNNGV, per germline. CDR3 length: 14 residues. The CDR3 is CASSLEVRAEKLFF. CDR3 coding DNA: TGTGCCAGCAGCTTAGAAGTCAGGGCTGAAAAACTGTTTTTT.

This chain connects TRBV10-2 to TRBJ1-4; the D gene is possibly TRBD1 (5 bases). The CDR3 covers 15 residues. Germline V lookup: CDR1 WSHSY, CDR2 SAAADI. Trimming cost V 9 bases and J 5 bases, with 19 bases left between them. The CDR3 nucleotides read TGCGCCAGTACCGGGACCCTCGATCGGAATGAAAAACTGTTTTTT. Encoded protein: CASTGTLDRNEKLFF.

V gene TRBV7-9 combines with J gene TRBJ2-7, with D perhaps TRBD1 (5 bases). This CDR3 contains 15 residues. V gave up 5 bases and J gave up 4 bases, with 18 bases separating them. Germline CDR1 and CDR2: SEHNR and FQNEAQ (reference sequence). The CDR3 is CASSHRTQLIYEQYF. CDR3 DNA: TGTGCCAGCAGCCACAGGACCCAACTCATATACGAGCAGTACTTC.

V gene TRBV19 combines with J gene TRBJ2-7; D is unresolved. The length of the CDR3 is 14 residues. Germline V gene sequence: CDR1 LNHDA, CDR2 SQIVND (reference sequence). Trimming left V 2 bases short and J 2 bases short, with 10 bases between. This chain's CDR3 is CASSISDTTYEQYF. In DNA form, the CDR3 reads TGTGCCAGTAGTATAAGTGACACGACCTACGAGCAGTACTTC.

The CDR3 sequence is CASSVEVSGKRTDTQYF. CDR3 sequence (DNA): TGTGCCAGCAGCGTAGAAGTTAGCGGGAAACGCACAGATACGCAGTATTTT. The chain joins TRBV9 to TRBJ2-3; 8 bases are shared with TRBD2. V dropped 0 bases and J dropped 1; count of bases not matched to a gene: 7. Germline V gene sequence: CDR1 SGDLS, CDR2 YYNGEE. The CDR3 contains 17 residues. Together with reference TRBV9 and TRBJ2-3, the CDR3 gives the full variable domain: DSGVTQTPKHLITATGQRVTLRCSPRSGDLSVYWYQQSLDQGLQFLIQYYNGEERAKGNILERFSAQQFPDLHSELNLSSLELGDSALYFCASSVEVSGKRTDTQYFGPGTRLTVL.

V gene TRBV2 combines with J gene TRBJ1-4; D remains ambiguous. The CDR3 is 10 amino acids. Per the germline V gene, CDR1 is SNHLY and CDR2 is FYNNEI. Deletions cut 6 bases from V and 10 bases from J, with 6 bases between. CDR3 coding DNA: TGTGCCAGCAGGGGGAGAAAACTGTTTTTT. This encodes CASRGRKLFF. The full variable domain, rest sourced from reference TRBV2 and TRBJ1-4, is EPEVTQTPSHQVTQMGQEVILRCVPISNHLYFYWYRQILGQKVEFLVSFYNNEISEKSEIFDDQFSVERPDGSNFTLKIRSTKLEDSAMYFCASRGRKLFFGSGTQLSVL.

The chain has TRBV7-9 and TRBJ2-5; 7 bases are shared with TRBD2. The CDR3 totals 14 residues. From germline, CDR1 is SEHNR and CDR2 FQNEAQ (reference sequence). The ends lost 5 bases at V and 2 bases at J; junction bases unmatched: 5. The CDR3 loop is CASSELAVQETQYF. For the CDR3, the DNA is TGTGCCAGCAGCGAGCTAGCGGTACAAGAGACCCAGTACTTC.

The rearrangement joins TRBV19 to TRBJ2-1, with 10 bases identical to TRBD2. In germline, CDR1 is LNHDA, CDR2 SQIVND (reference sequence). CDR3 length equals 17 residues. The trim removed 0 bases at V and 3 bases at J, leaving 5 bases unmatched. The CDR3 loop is CASSIDPLAGLYNEQFF. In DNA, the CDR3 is TGTGCCAGTAGTATAGATCCACTAGCGGGGCTCTACAATGAGCAGTTCTTC.

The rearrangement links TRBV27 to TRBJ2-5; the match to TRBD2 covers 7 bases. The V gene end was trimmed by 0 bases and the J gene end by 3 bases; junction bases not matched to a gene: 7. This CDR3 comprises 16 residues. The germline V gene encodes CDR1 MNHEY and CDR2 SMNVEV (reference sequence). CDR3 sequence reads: CASSLSGGLGEETQYF. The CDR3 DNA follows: TGTGCCAGCAGTTTATCCGGTGGACTAGGCGAAGAGACCCAGTACTTC.

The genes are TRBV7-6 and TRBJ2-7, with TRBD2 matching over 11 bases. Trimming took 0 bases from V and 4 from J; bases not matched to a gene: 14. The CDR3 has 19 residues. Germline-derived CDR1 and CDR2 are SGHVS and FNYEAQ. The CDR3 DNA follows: TGTGCCAGCAGCTTAGCCGTTGTGGAACTAGCGGGAGCGCAGTACGAGCAGTACTTC. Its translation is CASSLAVVELAGAQYEQYF.

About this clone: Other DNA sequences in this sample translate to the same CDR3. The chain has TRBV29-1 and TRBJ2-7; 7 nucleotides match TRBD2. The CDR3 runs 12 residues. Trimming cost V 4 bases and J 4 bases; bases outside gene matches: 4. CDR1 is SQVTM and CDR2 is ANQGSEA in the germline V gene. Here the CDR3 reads CSVGTGGYEQYF. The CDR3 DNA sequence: TGCAGCGTTGGGACGGGGGGATACGAGCAGTACTTC.

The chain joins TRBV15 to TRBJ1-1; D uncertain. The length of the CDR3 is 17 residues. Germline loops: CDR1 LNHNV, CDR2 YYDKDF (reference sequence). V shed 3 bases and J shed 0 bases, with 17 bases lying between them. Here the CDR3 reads CATSRDGIRVMNTEAFF. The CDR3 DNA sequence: TGTGCCACCAGCAGGGATGGGATAAGGGTGATGAACACTGAAGCTTTCTTT.

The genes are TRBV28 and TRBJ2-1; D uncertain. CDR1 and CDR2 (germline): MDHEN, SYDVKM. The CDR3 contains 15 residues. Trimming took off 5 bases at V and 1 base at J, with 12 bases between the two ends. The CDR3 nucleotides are TGTGCCAGCAGTCTCCCGGCAAATTCCTACAATGAGCAGTTCTTC. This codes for CASSLPANSYNEQFF. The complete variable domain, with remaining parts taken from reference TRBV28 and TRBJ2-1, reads DVKVTQSSRYLVKRTGEKVFLECVQDMDHENMFWYRQDPGLGLRLIYFSYDVKMKEKGDIPEGYSVSREKKERFSLILESASTNQTSMYLCASSLPANSYNEQFFGPGTRLTVL.

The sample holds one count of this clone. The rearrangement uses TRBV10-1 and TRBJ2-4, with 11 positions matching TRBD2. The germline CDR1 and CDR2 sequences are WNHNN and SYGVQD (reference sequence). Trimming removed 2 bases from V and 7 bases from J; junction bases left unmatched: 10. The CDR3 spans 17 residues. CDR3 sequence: CASSEATLAGGQNIQYF. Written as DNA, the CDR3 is TGCGCCAGCAGTGAGGCGACTCTAGCGGGAGGCCAGAACATTCAGTACTTC.

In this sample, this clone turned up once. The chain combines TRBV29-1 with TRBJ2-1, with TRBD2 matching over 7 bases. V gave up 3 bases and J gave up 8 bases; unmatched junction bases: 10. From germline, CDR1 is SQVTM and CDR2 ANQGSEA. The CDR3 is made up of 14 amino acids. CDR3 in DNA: TGCAGCGTTGAGGTAGCGGGTACGGACGATGAGCAGTTCTTC. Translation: CSVEVAGTDDEQFF.

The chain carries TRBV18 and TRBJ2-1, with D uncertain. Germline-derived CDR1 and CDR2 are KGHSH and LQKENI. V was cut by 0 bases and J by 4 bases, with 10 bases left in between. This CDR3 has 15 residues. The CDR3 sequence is CASSPPVGSYNEQFF. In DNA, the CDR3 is TGTGCCAGCTCACCACCGGTAGGCAGTTACAATGAGCAGTTCTTC.

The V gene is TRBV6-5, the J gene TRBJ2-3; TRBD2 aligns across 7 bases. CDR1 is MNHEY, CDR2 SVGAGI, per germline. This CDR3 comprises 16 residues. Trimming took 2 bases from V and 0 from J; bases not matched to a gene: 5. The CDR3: CASSYHTSASTDTQYF. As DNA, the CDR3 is TGTGCCAGCAGTTACCACACTAGCGCGAGCACAGATACGCAGTATTTT.

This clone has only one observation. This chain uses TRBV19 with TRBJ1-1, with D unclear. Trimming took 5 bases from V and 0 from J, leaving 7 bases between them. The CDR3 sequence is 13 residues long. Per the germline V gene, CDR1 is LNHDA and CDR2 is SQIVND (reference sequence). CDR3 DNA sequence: TGTGCCAGTAGTCCCGTCCTGAACACTGAAGCTTTCTTT. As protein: CASSPVLNTEAFF.

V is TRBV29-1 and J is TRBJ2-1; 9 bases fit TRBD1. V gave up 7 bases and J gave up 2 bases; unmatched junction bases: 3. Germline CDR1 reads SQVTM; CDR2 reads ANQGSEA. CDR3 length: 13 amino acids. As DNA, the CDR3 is TGCAGCGGGCGACAGGGGGCCTACAATGAGCAGTTCTTC. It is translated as CSGRQGAYNEQFF.

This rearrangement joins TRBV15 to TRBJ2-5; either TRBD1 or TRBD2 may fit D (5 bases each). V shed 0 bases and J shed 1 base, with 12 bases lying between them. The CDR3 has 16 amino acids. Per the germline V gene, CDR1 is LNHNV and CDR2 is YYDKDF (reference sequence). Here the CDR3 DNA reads TGTGCCACCAGCAGAGATCTGGGGACCCCCCAAGAGACCCAGTACTTC. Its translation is CATSRDLGTPQETQYF.

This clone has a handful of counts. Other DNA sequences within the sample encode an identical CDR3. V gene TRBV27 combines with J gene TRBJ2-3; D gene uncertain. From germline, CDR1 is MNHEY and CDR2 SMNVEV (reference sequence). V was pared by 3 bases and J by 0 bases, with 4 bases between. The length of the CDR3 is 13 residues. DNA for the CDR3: TGTGCCAGCAGTTTGCCTAGCACAGATACGCAGTATTTT. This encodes CASSLPSTDTQYF.

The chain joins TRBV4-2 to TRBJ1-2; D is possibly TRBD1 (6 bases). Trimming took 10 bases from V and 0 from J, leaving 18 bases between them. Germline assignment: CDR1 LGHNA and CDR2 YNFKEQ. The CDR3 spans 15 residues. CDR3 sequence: CATAPDSGTNYGYTF. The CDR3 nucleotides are TGTGCCACCGCCCCGGACAGCGGAACTAACTATGGCTACACCTTC.